Reported below is one T cell receptor beta chain. As yet, its antigen is unknown. The sample is drawn from a study of shared clonotypes between healthy human individuals. A deep-level run was used for the assay. Clones were read by immunoSEQ multiplex PCR, and TCRdb kept only the in-frame ones, dropping some. Found here are fewer than 2.5 million clones, over 85% of them singletons; the top ten hold 0.35% to 0.45%. Overall study findings and caveats: Sorted-subset samples were not fully sequenced, rarefaction indicated.

V lost 1 base and J 5 bases, leaving 13 bases between the germline ends. This CDR3 contains 15 residues. Germline lookup yields CDR1 LNHNV and CDR2 YYDKDF (reference sequence). The V and J genes are TRBV15 and TRBJ2-3; D is possibly TRBD1 or TRBD2 (6 bases each). The sequence came from a man between 18 and 29 years old in good health. Some clones in this sample may be carry-over from other donors' samples. Sequencing was performed on naive CD4+ T cells from PBMCs. Stated subset: CD45RA+ positively selected. The CDR3: CATSRVMGGGDTQYF. As DNA, the CDR3 is TGTGCCACCAGCAGAGTAATGGGGGGCGGAGATACGCAGTATTTT.